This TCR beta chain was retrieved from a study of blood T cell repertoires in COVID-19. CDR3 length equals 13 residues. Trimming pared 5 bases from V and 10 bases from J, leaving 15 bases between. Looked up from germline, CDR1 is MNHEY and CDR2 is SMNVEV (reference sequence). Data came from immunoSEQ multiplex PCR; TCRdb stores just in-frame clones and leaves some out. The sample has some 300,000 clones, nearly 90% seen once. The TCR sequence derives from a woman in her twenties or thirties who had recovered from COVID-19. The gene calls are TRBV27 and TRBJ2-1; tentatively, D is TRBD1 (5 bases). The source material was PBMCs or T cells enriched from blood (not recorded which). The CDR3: CASSQQVRPEQFF. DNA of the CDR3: TGTGCCAGCAGTCAACAGGTCCGCCCCGAGCAGTTCTTC.